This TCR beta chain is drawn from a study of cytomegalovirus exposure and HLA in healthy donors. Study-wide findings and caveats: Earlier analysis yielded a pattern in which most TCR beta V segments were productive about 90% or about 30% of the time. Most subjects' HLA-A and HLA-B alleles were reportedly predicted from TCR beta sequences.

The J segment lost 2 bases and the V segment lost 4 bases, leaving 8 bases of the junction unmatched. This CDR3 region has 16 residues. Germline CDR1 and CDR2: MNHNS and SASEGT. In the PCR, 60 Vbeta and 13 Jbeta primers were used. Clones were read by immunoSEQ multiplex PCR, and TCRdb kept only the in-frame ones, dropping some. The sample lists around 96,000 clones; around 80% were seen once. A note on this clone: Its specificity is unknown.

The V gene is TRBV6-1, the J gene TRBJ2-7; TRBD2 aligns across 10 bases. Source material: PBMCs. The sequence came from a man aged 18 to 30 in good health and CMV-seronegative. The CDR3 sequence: CASSAPGTSAPYEQYF. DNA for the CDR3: TGTGCCAGCAGTGCCCCCGGGACTAGCGCTCCCTACGAGCAGTACTTC.